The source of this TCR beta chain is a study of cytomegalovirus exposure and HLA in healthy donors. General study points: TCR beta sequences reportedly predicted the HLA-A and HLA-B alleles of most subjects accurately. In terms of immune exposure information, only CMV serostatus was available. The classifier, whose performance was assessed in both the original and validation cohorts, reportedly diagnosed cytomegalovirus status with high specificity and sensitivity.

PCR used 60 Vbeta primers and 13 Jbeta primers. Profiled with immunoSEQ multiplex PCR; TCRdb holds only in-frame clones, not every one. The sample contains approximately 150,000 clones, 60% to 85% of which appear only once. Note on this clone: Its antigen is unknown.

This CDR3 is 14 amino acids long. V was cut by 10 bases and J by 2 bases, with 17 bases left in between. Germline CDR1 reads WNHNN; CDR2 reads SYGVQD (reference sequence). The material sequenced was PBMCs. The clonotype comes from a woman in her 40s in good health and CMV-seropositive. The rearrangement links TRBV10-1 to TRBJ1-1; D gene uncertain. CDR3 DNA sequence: TGCGCCACGTCTCCAGCAGGCGCTAACACTGAAGCTTTCTTT. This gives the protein CATSPAGANTEAFF.